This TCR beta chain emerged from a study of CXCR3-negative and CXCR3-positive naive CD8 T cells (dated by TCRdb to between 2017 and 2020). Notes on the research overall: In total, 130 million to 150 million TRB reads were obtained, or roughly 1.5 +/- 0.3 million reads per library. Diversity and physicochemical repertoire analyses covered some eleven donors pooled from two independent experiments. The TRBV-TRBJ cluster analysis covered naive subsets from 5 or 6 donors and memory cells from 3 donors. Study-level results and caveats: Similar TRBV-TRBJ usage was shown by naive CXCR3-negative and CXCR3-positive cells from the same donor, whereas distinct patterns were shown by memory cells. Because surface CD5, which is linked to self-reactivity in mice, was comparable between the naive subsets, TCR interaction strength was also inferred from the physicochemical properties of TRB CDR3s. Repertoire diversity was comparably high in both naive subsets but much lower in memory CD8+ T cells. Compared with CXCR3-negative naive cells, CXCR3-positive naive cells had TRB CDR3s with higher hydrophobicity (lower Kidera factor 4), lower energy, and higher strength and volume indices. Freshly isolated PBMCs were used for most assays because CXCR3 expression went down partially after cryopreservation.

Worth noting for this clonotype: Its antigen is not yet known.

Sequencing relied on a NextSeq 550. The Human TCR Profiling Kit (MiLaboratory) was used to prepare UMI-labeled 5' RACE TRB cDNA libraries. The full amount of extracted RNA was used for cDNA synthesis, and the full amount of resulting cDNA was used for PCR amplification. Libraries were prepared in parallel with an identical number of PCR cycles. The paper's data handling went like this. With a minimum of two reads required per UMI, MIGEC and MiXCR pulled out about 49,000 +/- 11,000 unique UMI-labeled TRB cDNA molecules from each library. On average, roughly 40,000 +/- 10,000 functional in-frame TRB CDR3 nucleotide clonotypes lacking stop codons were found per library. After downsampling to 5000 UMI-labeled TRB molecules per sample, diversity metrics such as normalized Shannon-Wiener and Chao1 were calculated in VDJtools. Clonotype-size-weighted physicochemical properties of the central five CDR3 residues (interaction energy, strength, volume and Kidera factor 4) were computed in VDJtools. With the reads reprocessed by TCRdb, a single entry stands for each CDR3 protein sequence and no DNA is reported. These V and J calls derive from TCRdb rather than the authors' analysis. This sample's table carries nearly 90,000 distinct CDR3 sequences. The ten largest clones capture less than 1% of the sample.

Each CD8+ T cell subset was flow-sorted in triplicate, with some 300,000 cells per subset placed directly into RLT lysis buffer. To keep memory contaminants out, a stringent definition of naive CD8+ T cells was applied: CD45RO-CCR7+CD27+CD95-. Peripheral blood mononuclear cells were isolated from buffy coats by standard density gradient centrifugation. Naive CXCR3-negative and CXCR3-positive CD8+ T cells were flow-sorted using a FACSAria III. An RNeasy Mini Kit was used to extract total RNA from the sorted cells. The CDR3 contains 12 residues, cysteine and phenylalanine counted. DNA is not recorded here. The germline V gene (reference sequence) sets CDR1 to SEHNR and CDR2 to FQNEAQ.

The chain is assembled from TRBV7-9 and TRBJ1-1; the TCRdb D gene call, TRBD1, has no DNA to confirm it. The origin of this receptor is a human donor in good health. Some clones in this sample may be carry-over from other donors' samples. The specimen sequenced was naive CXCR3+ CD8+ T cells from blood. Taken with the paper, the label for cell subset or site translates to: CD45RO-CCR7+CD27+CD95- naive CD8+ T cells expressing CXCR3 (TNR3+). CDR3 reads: CASSLDRGHAFF.